Listed below are T cell receptor beta chains from one sample, sequenced in a study of human T cells and chemical hapten exposure. TCRdb reprocessed the RACE reads with MiXCR, giving one entry per CDR3 protein. The table includes fewer than 100,000 distinct CDR3 sequences, over 10% detected once. This material consisted of whole blood, taken in connection with sensitization to the hapten diphenylcyclopropenone (DPC). The source of these receptors is a woman between 40 and 55 years old with alopecia areata. Some clones in this sample may be carry-over from other donors' samples. Each CDR3 is given with its conserved first and last residue. The order of the fields is clone size, D gene, V gene, J gene, CDR3 protein, CDR3 DNA. A D gene is named only where the DNA matches it firmly. Rows may omit the clone size; those that give it use once, few, many or a size class.

clone_size: few; d_call: .; v_call: TRBV12-3/TRBV12-4; j_call: TRBJ2-2; cdr3_aa: CASSPVGPNTGELFF; cdr3_nt: TGTGCCAGCAGCCCAGTCGGACCGAACACCGGGGAGCTGTTTTTT
clone_size: few; d_call: .; v_call: TRBV6-2/TRBV6-3; j_call: TRBJ2-3; cdr3_aa: CASTPEGGTLPQYF; cdr3_nt: TGTGCCAGCACCCCCGAAGGAGGCACCCTTCCGCAGTATTTT
clone_size: many; d_call: .; v_call: TRBV5-1; j_call: TRBJ1-2; cdr3_aa: CASSLAGDYGYTF; cdr3_nt: TGCGCCAGCAGCTTGGCAGGAGATTATGGCTACACCTTC
clone_size: many; d_call: TRBD1; v_call: TRBV6-2/TRBV6-3; j_call: TRBJ2-4; cdr3_aa: CASSTQGARDIQYF; cdr3_nt: TGTGCCAGCAGTACCCAGGGGGCGCGGGACATTCAGTACTTC
clone_size: .; d_call: .; v_call: TRBV7-2; j_call: TRBJ1-4; cdr3_aa: CASSSSIGEKLFF; cdr3_nt: TGTGCCAGCAGCTCTTCTATCGGGGAAAAACTGTTTTTT
clone_size: few; d_call: TRBD1; v_call: TRBV4-2; j_call: TRBJ2-3; cdr3_aa: CASSRSRQGAKDTQYF; cdr3_nt: TGTGCCAGCAGCCGCTCCCGACAGGGGGCGAAAGATACGCAGTATTTT
clone_size: .; d_call: TRBD1; v_call: TRBV20-1; j_call: TRBJ2-3; cdr3_aa: CSAVGQGRTDTQYF; cdr3_nt: TGCAGTGCTGTAGGACAGGGTCGCACAGATACGCAGTATTTT
clone_size: .; d_call: .; v_call: TRBV6-5; j_call: TRBJ2-1; cdr3_aa: CATSAYNEQFF; cdr3_nt: TGTGCCACCTCTGCCTACAATGAGCAGTTCTTC
clone_size: .; d_call: .; v_call: TRBV20-1; j_call: TRBJ2-5; cdr3_aa: CSAPLFAGETQYF; cdr3_nt: TGCAGTGCCCCCCTCTTCGCAGGAGAGACCCAGTACTTC
clone_size: .; d_call: TRBD1; v_call: TRBV5-4; j_call: TRBJ1-2; cdr3_aa: CASSLRDRVNYGYTF; cdr3_nt: TGTGCCAGCAGCTTGAGGGACAGGGTAAACTATGGCTACACCTTC
clone_size: many; d_call: .; v_call: TRBV6-6; j_call: TRBJ2-7; cdr3_aa: CASSYAPGVSYEQYF; cdr3_nt: TGTGCCAGCAGTTACGCCCCCGGCGTCTCCTACGAGCAGTACTTC
clone_size: few; d_call: .; v_call: TRBV7-8; j_call: TRBJ2-2; cdr3_aa: CASSFSTRLNTGELFF; cdr3_nt: TGTGCCAGCAGCTTCTCTACACGGTTGAACACCGGGGAGCTGTTTTTT
clone_size: .; d_call: TRBD1; v_call: TRBV11-3; j_call: TRBJ2-1; cdr3_aa: CASSLTGGAGSGEQFF; cdr3_nt: TGTGCCAGCAGCTTAACAGGGGGCGCCGGGTCCGGTGAGCAGTTCTTC
clone_size: .; d_call: .; v_call: TRBV20-1; j_call: TRBJ2-3; cdr3_aa: CSAYRVSDTQYF; cdr3_nt: TGCAGTGCTTACAGGGTTTCAGATACGCAGTATTTT
clone_size: many; d_call: TRBD1; v_call: TRBV6-5; j_call: TRBJ1-1; cdr3_aa: CASSWGQLNTEAFF; cdr3_nt: TGTGCCAGCAGTTGGGGACAGTTGAACACTGAAGCTTTCTTT
clone_size: .; d_call: .; v_call: TRBV29-1; j_call: TRBJ2-5; cdr3_aa: CSVLEGAKTQYF; cdr3_nt: TGCAGCGTTTTGGAGGGGGCGAAGACCCAGTACTTC
clone_size: many; d_call: .; v_call: TRBV29-1; j_call: TRBJ2-2; cdr3_aa: CSGGSSTGELFF; cdr3_nt: TGCAGCGGAGGGTCATCAACCGGGGAGCTGTTTTTT
clone_size: .; d_call: .; v_call: TRBV7-9; j_call: TRBJ2-4; cdr3_aa: CASSLGGLDIQYF; cdr3_nt: TGTGCCAGCAGTCTGGGGGGTTTGGACATTCAGTACTTC
clone_size: few; d_call: .; v_call: TRBV5-6; j_call: TRBJ1-6; cdr3_aa: CASSPARGGTIYNSPLHF; cdr3_nt: TGTGCCAGCAGCCCCGCCAGGGGAGGGACCATCTATAATTCACCCCTCCACTTT
clone_size: few; d_call: .; v_call: TRBV20-1; j_call: TRBJ2-7; cdr3_aa: CSARPIISGGSSYEQYF; cdr3_nt: TGCAGTGCTAGACCCATTATTAGCGGAGGTAGCTCCTACGAGCAGTACTTC
clone_size: .; d_call: TRBD2; v_call: TRBV12-3/TRBV12-4; j_call: TRBJ2-4; cdr3_aa: CASSLGLAGGENIQYF; cdr3_nt: TGTGCCAGCAGTTTGGGACTAGCGGGGGGTGAAAACATTCAGTACTTC
clone_size: .; d_call: TRBD2; v_call: TRBV9; j_call: TRBJ2-1; cdr3_aa: CASSVVGSGRAIYNEQFF; cdr3_nt: TGTGCCAGCAGCGTAGTGGGTAGCGGGAGGGCTATCTACAATGAGCAGTTCTTC
clone_size: few; d_call: .; v_call: TRBV11-1; j_call: TRBJ2-2; cdr3_aa: CASSRGFGELFF; cdr3_nt: TGTGCCAGCAGCAGGGGATTCGGGGAGCTGTTTTTT
clone_size: .; d_call: .; v_call: TRBV18; j_call: TRBJ1-2; cdr3_aa: CASSPSTNYGYTF; cdr3_nt: TGTGCCAGCTCACCATCCACTAACTATGGCTACACCTTC
clone_size: few; d_call: .; v_call: TRBV27; j_call: TRBJ1-2; cdr3_aa: CASRSGAGGYTF; cdr3_nt: TGTGCCAGCAGGTCTGGTGCTGGTGGCTACACCTTC
clone_size: few; d_call: .; v_call: TRBV21-1; j_call: TRBJ2-4; cdr3_aa: CASSKKPRDRGRVTKNIQYF; cdr3_nt: TGTGCCAGCAGCAAAAAACCCCGGGACAGGGGTAGAGTGACCAAAAACATTCAGTACTTC
clone_size: .; d_call: TRBD1; v_call: TRBV5-1; j_call: TRBJ2-5; cdr3_aa: CASSGQGYQETQYF; cdr3_nt: TGCGCCAGCAGCGGACAGGGGTACCAAGAGACCCAGTACTTC
clone_size: few; d_call: TRBD1; v_call: TRBV28; j_call: TRBJ2-7; cdr3_aa: CASSLSGQGHEQYF; cdr3_nt: TGTGCCAGCAGTTTATCGGGACAGGGACACGAGCAGTACTTC
clone_size: .; d_call: .; v_call: TRBV11-3; j_call: TRBJ2-1; cdr3_aa: CASSSGETGYNEQFF; cdr3_nt: TGTGCCAGCAGCTCTGGCGAGACAGGTTATAATGAGCAGTTCTTC
clone_size: .; d_call: TRBD2; v_call: TRBV3-1; j_call: TRBJ2-2; cdr3_aa: CASSRGAGANTGELFF; cdr3_nt: TGTGCCAGCAGCCGGGGAGCGGGGGCGAACACCGGGGAGCTGTTTTTT
clone_size: many; d_call: .; v_call: TRBV20-1; j_call: TRBJ2-5; cdr3_aa: CSARDNGETQYF; cdr3_nt: TGCAGTGCTAGGGACAACGGGGAGACCCAGTACTTC
clone_size: many; d_call: TRBD1; v_call: TRBV10-2; j_call: TRBJ1-1; cdr3_aa: CASSDRTGGAAAFF; cdr3_nt: TGCGCCAGCAGTGACAGGACAGGGGGCGCAGCCGCTTTCTTT
clone_size: many; d_call: TRBD2; v_call: TRBV3-1; j_call: TRBJ2-7; cdr3_aa: CASSPLREGYEQYF; cdr3_nt: TGTGCCAGCAGCCCCCTCCGGGAGGGGTACGAGCAGTACTTC
clone_size: few; d_call: TRBD1; v_call: TRBV27; j_call: TRBJ2-5; cdr3_aa: CASSLQGAGQTQYF; cdr3_nt: TGTGCCAGCAGTCTCCAGGGGGCAGGTCAGACCCAGTACTTC
clone_size: few; d_call: .; v_call: TRBV10-3; j_call: TRBJ2-5; cdr3_aa: CAISEGWSDALFRETQYF; cdr3_nt: TGTGCCATCAGTGAGGGTTGGTCAGACGCATTATTCAGAGAGACCCAGTACTTC
clone_size: .; d_call: .; v_call: TRBV10-3; j_call: TRBJ2-7; cdr3_aa: CAISVPASSQSF; cdr3_nt: TGTGCCATCAGTGTCCCTGCTAGCAGCCAGTCCTTC
clone_size: .; d_call: .; v_call: TRBV28; j_call: TRBJ2-7; cdr3_aa: CASSSTVYEQYF; cdr3_nt: TGTGCCAGCAGTTCGACAGTTTACGAGCAGTACTTC
clone_size: .; d_call: .; v_call: TRBV19; j_call: TRBJ2-1; cdr3_aa: CASRDSGWGNEQFF; cdr3_nt: TGTGCCAGTAGGGATTCGGGCTGGGGCAATGAGCAGTTCTTC
clone_size: many; d_call: TRBD1; v_call: TRBV29-1; j_call: TRBJ1-2; cdr3_aa: CSAQRGTGNGYTF; cdr3_nt: TGCAGCGCACAACGTGGGACAGGGAATGGCTACACCTTC
clone_size: many; d_call: .; v_call: TRBV2; j_call: TRBJ1-1; cdr3_aa: CASTGTLWAAFF; cdr3_nt: TGTGCCAGCACGGGGACTCTTTGGGCAGCTTTCTTT
clone_size: few; d_call: .; v_call: TRBV4-3; j_call: TRBJ1-2; cdr3_aa: CASSQDWGRSYGYTF; cdr3_nt: TGCGCCAGCAGCCAAGATTGGGGGCGCAGCTATGGCTACACCTTC
clone_size: few; d_call: .; v_call: TRBV9; j_call: TRBJ2-3; cdr3_aa: CASSVSPRAESSTDTQYF; cdr3_nt: TGTGCCAGCAGCGTAAGCCCCCGAGCTGAAAGTAGCACAGATACGCAGTATTTT
clone_size: .; d_call: .; v_call: TRBV10-3; j_call: TRBJ1-3; cdr3_aa: CAIRSEWASGNTIYF; cdr3_nt: TGTGCCATCAGGTCGGAATGGGCTTCTGGAAACACCATATATTTT
clone_size: .; d_call: .; v_call: TRBV20-1; j_call: TRBJ2-1; cdr3_aa: CSARGTTVVNEQFF; cdr3_nt: TGCAGTGCTAGAGGGACTACCGTAGTCAATGAGCAGTTCTTC
clone_size: many; d_call: .; v_call: TRBV5-1; j_call: TRBJ2-1; cdr3_aa: CASSPNNEQFF; cdr3_nt: TGCGCCAGCAGCCCAAACAATGAGCAGTTCTTC
clone_size: .; d_call: TRBD2; v_call: TRBV7-9; j_call: TRBJ2-1; cdr3_aa: CATSGSKQFSSYNEQFF; cdr3_nt: TGTGCCACTAGCGGGAGCAAACAGTTCAGCTCCTACAATGAGCAGTTCTTC
clone_size: many; d_call: .; v_call: TRBV25-1; j_call: TRBJ2-2; cdr3_aa: CASSVSGEAGELFF; cdr3_nt: TGTGCCAGCAGTGTGTCCGGGGAAGCCGGGGAGCTGTTTTTT
clone_size: many; d_call: .; v_call: TRBV4-2; j_call: TRBJ2-2; cdr3_aa: CASSQAPAGGLATGELFF; cdr3_nt: TGTGCCAGCAGCCAAGCCCCAGCAGGTGGACTGGCCACCGGGGAGCTGTTTTTT
clone_size: many; d_call: .; v_call: TRBV20-1; j_call: TRBJ2-1; cdr3_aa: CSAIRTANEQFF; cdr3_nt: TGCAGTGCTATCCGGACAGCCAATGAGCAGTTCTTC
clone_size: .; d_call: TRBD1; v_call: TRBV10-3; j_call: TRBJ2-1; cdr3_aa: CAISEPGQVNEQFF; cdr3_nt: TGTGCCATCAGTGAGCCTGGACAGGTCAATGAGCAGTTCTTC
clone_size: many; d_call: .; v_call: TRBV19; j_call: TRBJ2-5; cdr3_aa: CASSPPQGGYETQYF; cdr3_nt: TGTGCCAGTAGTCCCCCCCAGGGTGGGTACGAGACCCAGTACTTC
clone_size: few; d_call: .; v_call: TRBV5-4; j_call: TRBJ1-6; cdr3_aa: CASSLENSPLHF; cdr3_nt: TGTGCCAGCAGCTTGGAGAATTCACCCCTCCACTTT
clone_size: few; d_call: .; v_call: TRBV19; j_call: TRBJ2-3; cdr3_aa: CASTIRIGWQGQKPDTQYF; cdr3_nt: TGTGCCAGTACCATCAGGATCGGTTGGCAGGGGCAGAAGCCAGATACGCAGTATTTT
clone_size: many; d_call: .; v_call: TRBV6-1; j_call: TRBJ1-1; cdr3_aa: CASSVPGNTEAFF; cdr3_nt: TGTGCCAGCAGTGTTCCAGGGAACACTGAAGCTTTCTTT